A single sample gave rise to the 7 T cell receptor beta chains below, sequenced in a study of T cell repertoires in cytomegalovirus infection. MiXCR was run by TCRdb on the reads, yielding one entry per CDR3 protein. Here the sample spans about a million distinct CDR3 sequences, roughly 31% being singletons. Antigens of these TCRs are unknown. Specimen: cultured CD8+ T cells from PBMCs, collected from culture after CMV antigen stimulation. Source of these receptors: a human donor in good health (CMV status not recorded). Some clones in this sample may be carry-over from other donors' samples.

Turning to this clonotype: A much larger clonotype is one base distant, so this may be a read error. The J gene is TRBJ2-1, the V gene TRBV7-9; D perhaps matches TRBD2 (5 bases). The V and J ends lost 4 bases and 6 bases respectively, with 16 bases between them. Germline V CDR1 and CDR2: SEHNR, FQNEAQ (reference sequence). The CDR3 extends over 15 amino acids. The CDR3 is CASSSPREKFNEQFF. CDR3 coding DNA: TGTGCCAGCAGCTCCCCACGGGAAAAATTCAATGAGCAGTTCTTC.

The sample holds a few counts of this clonotype. The chain uses TRBV27 and TRBJ1-2; D is uncertain. Trimming took off 2 bases at V and 0 bases at J, with 13 bases between the two ends. Germline lookup yields CDR1 MNHEY and CDR2 SMNVEV (reference sequence). This CDR3 is built from 16 residues. The CDR3 DNA sequence: TGTGCCAGCAGTTTAAACCCCCAGGCAGCTAACTATGGCTACACCTTC. This codes for CASSLNPQAANYGYTF.

This clonotype turned up a few times. V usage is TRBV6-1 and J usage is TRBJ2-3; D is possibly TRBD1 (7 bases). Germline V gene data show CDR1 as MNHNS and CDR2 as SASEGT. Trimming stripped 6 bases from V and 4 bases from J, with 11 bases between. The CDR3 is 13 amino acids. The CDR3 loop reads CASSVRGADTQYF. The CDR3 coding sequence is TGTGCCAGCAGCGTCAGGGGGGCAGATACGCAGTATTTT.

This clonotype showed up just a few times. The J gene is TRBJ2-7, the V gene TRBV5-1, with 8 bases identical to TRBD1. J was trimmed by 3 bases and V by 4 bases; bases with no gene match: 6. In germline, CDR1 is SGHRS, CDR2 YFSETQ. The CDR3 consists of 14 residues. CDR3 protein: CASSLTGGGYEQYV. CDR3 coding DNA: TGCGCCAGCAGCCTAACAGGGGGTGGCTACGAGCAGTACGTC.

V gene TRBV28 combines with J gene TRBJ2-7; 8 nucleotides agree with TRBD1. Germline CDR1 MDHEN, CDR2 SYDVKM. The V segment lost 5 bases and the J segment 5 bases; nucleotides outside the gene matches: 8. The CDR3 length is 14 residues. The CDR3 bases are TGTGCCAGCAGTCTACTACGGACAGGGCACGAGCAGTACGTC. Encoded protein: CASSLLRTGHEQYV.

In its sample, this clonotype was seen a few times. The chain links TRBV19 to TRBJ2-1; D might be TRBD1 (6 bases). Per germline, CDR1 LNHDA and CDR2 SQIVND (reference sequence). V was pared by 4 bases and J by 5 bases, with 12 bases between. This CDR3 contains 14 residues. The CDR3 nucleotides read TGTGCCAGTAGTAGTCAGGGGAGCCACAATGAGCAGTTCTTC. This gives the protein CASSSQGSHNEQFF.

Ten or more counts support this clonotype. V gene TRBV7-2 combines with J gene TRBJ1-1, with D unclear. The CDR3 is 14 residues long. The V end was cut by 1 base, the J end by 3 bases, with 9 bases between. Germline values: CDR1 SGHTA, CDR2 FQGNSA. CDR3 region: CASSLEPVDTEAFF. The CDR3 nucleotides are TGTGCCAGCAGCTTAGAACCCGTGGACACTGAAGCTTTCTTT.